The 21 T cell receptor beta chains below were found in one sample sequenced in a study of shared clonotypes between healthy human individuals. TCRdb's table, derived via immunoSEQ multiplex PCR, lists solely in-frame clones and lacks some. The sample lists some 1.5 million clones, about 96% occurring once. Sample: naive CD4+ T cells sorted from blood. Indicated subset: CD45RA+ positively selected. The origin of the receptors is a man younger than 40 in good health.

This clone was detected once. V gene TRBV7-9 combines with J gene TRBJ1-1, with D uncertain. Trimming took off 2 bases at V and 2 bases at J, with 9 bases between the two ends. Germline V gene lookup returns CDR1 SEHNR and CDR2 FQNEAQ (reference sequence). The CDR3 spans 14 residues. CDR3 nucleotide sequence: TGTGCCAGCAGCTTACTGGGGATTAACACTGAAGCTTTCTTT. It encodes CASSLLGINTEAFF.

The chain recombines TRBV6-4 with TRBJ1-1, with 7 bases identical to TRBD1. The CDR3 consists of 14 residues. Germline V gives CDR1 MRHNA, CDR2 SNTAGT. Unmatched junction bases numbered 6, after V lost 6 bases and J lost 2 bases. CDR3 protein: CASRDRWNNTEAFF. CDR3 sequence (DNA): TGTGCCAGCAGGGACAGGTGGAACAACACTGAAGCTTTCTTT.

The chain couples TRBV2 to TRBJ2-7; D gene uncertain. Germline CDR1 reads SNHLY; CDR2 reads FYNNEI. Trimming removed 2 bases at V and 12 bases at J, with 11 bases between. The CDR3 is made up of 11 amino acids. The chain's CDR3 is CASSESYRRYF. The CDR3 DNA reads TGTGCCAGCAGTGAATCTTATCGGCGGTACTTC.

DNA for the CDR3: TGTGCCAGCGTAACAGGGGCAGAGAACACTGAAGCTTTCTTT. Translation: CASVTGAENTEAFF. V usage is TRBV6-8 and J usage is TRBJ1-1; 7 bases match TRBD1. V lost 8 bases to trimming and J lost 1 base; unmatched junction nucleotides: 7. CDR1 MNHGY and CDR2 SAAAGT come from the germline V gene. CDR3 length equals 14 residues.

This chain joins TRBV18 and TRBJ2-3, with 11 bases fitting TRBD2. This CDR3 has 17 residues. V shed 5 bases and J 5 bases; nucleotides not matched to a gene: 12. CDR1 is KGHSH and CDR2 is LQKENI in the germline V gene. The CDR3 here is CASSRSQTSGSLDTQYF. The CDR3 bases are TGTGCCAGCTCAAGATCGCAAACTAGCGGGAGTTTAGATACGCAGTATTTT.

The CDR3 region is CASIPSGDGRSGANVLTF. The CDR3 DNA reads as TGTGCCAGCATCCCCTCGGGGGACGGTCGCTCTGGGGCCAACGTCCTGACTTTC. V is TRBV28 and J is TRBJ2-6, with D tentatively TRBD2 (6 bases). V was pared by 7 bases and J by 0 bases, with 19 bases between. There are 18 residues in the CDR3. Per the germline V gene, CDR1 is MDHEN and CDR2 is SYDVKM.

The V call is TRBV15, the J call TRBJ2-7; 8 bases agree with TRBD2. The CDR3 spans 14 residues. V was clipped by 3 bases and J by 3 bases; unmatched bases: 4. Per the germline V gene, CDR1 is LNHNV and CDR2 is YYDKDF (reference sequence). CDR3 region: CATSRGLDYYEQYF. The DNA for the CDR3 is TGTGCCACCAGCAGGGGACTAGACTACTACGAGCAGTACTTC.

The CDR3 bases are TGTGCCACCAGCAGAGAAGGGACCGTCTATAGCAATCAGCCCCAGCATTTT. Protein: CATSREGTVYSNQPQHF. The chain carries TRBV15 and TRBJ1-5; D possibly corresponds to TRBD1 (5 bases). This CDR3 has 17 amino acids. Germline V gene lookup returns CDR1 LNHNV and CDR2 YYDKDF (reference sequence). Deletions cut 0 bases from V and 0 bases from J, with 12 bases between.

The genes are TRBV7-9 and TRBJ2-7, with 11 bases that match TRBD2. The CDR3 runs to 17 residues. Germline CDR1 SEHNR, CDR2 FQNEAQ (reference sequence). V was clipped by 3 bases and J by 4 bases; unmatched bases: 11. CDR3 DNA: TGTGCCAGCAGCTTTACTAGCGGGAGACAGGGCTCGTACGAGCAGTACTTC. Translation: CASSFTSGRQGSYEQYF.

This clone was seen just once. V gene TRBV5-6 combines with J gene TRBJ2-6; 8 bases are shared with TRBD1. With 1 base clipped from V and 0 bases from J, the junction kept 6 bases outside the gene matches. CDR1 is SGHDT and CDR2 is YYEEEE in the germline V gene. This CDR3 has 18 amino acids. The CDR3: CASSLPGQAYSGANVLTF. For the CDR3, the DNA is TGTGCCAGCAGCTTGCCGGGACAGGCTTACTCTGGGGCCAACGTCCTGACTTTC.

The chain combines TRBV7-9 with TRBJ2-1, with D tentatively TRBD2 (6 bases). Looked up from germline, CDR1 is SEHNR and CDR2 is FQNEAQ (reference sequence). The CDR3 contains 19 residues. The V end lost 2 bases, the J end lost 4 bases, and 24 bases lay between the germline ends. The chain's CDR3 is CASSLRGPWGTRTYNEQFF. Written as DNA, the CDR3 is TGTGCCAGCAGCTTAAGGGGACCTTGGGGGACTCGCACATACAATGAGCAGTTCTTC.

This chain links TRBV10-3 with TRBJ2-7; the D gene is possibly TRBD1 (6 bases). CDR1 is ENHRY and CDR2 is SYGVKD in the germline V gene. V shed 0 bases and J shed 0 bases, with 9 bases lying between them. This CDR3 is 15 amino acids long. The chain's CDR3 is CAISESRTASYEQYF. The DNA of the CDR3 is TGTGCCATCAGTGAGTCCCGGACAGCCTCCTACGAGCAGTACTTC.

The rearrangement joins TRBV6-5 to TRBJ2-7, with D hard to call. This CDR3 region has 13 residues. V lost 6 bases, J lost 2 bases, and 11 bases lay in between. CDR1 is MNHEY, CDR2 SVGAGI, per germline. The CDR3 DNA sequence: TGTGCCAGCAGAGAACCCGGCGCCTACGAGCAGTACTTC. This sequence encodes CASREPGAYEQYF.

This chain links TRBV19 with TRBJ2-7, with TRBD2 matching over 7 bases. Losses at the gene ends were 3 bases for V and 5 bases for J; bases not matched to a gene: 10. From germline, CDR1 is LNHDA and CDR2 SQIVND (reference sequence). This CDR3 has 15 amino acids. The CDR3 region is CASSIPGGGSDEQYF. As DNA, the CDR3 is TGTGCCAGTAGTATCCCTGGTGGCGGGAGTGACGAGCAGTACTTC.

The V and J genes are TRBV28 and TRBJ1-5; no definite D call. V was clipped by 5 bases and J by 1 base, with 15 bases between them. Germline lookup yields CDR1 MDHEN and CDR2 SYDVKM. CDR3 length: 16 amino acids. CDR3 DNA sequence: TGTGCCAGCAGTGACCGGCGCGGATCGAGCAATCAGCCCCAGCATTTT. Translated: CASSDRRGSSNQPQHF.

The chain couples TRBV28 to TRBJ1-1, with D hard to call. The V end lost 6 bases, the J end lost 6 bases, and 11 bases lay between the germline ends. This CDR3 contains 12 residues. Germline CDR1 and CDR2: MDHEN and SYDVKM. As DNA, the CDR3 is TGTGCCAGCAGCCCCCTGTCCGCTGAAGCTTTCTTT. The encoded protein is CASSPLSAEAFF.

The chain recombines TRBV7-8 with TRBJ2-3, with 12 nucleotides matching TRBD2. J lost 3 bases, V lost 1 base, and 11 bases had no gene match. The CDR3 has 19 amino acids. Germline CDR1 is SGHVS and CDR2 is FQNEAQ. The CDR3 DNA reads as TGTGCCAGCAGCTTAGAGGGGCTAGCGGGAGGGTTGGAGACAGATACGCAGTATTTT. Translation: CASSLEGLAGGLETDTQYF. The whole variable domain, remainder taken from reference TRBV7-8 and TRBJ2-3, is GAGVSQSPRYKVAKRGQDVALRCDPISGHVSLFWYQQALGQGPEFLTYFQNEAQLDKSGLPSDRFFAERPEGSVSTLKIQRTQQEDSAVYLCASSLEGLAGGLETDTQYFGPGTRLTVL.

The genes are TRBV30 and TRBJ1-2, with D uncertain. The length of the CDR3 is 12 residues. V was shortened by 0 bases and J by 8 bases, with 10 bases between the two germline ends. The germline V gene encodes CDR1 GTSNPN and CDR2 SVGIG (reference sequence). The CDR3: CAWSVLGGGYTF. DNA of the CDR3: TGTGCCTGGAGTGTTCTGGGAGGCGGCTACACCTTC.

The chain employs TRBV7-8 and TRBJ1-1, with TRBD1 identical over 9 bases. The V and J ends lost 1 base and 0 bases, in that order; junction bases with no gene match: 9. From germline, CDR1 is SGHVS and CDR2 FQNEAQ. The CDR3 runs 18 residues. For the CDR3, the DNA is TGTGCCAGCAGCTTAGTGGACAGGGGCCGTGGCATGAACACTGAAGCTTTCTTT. Amino acids: CASSLVDRGRGMNTEAFF.

This chain uses TRBV7-8 with TRBJ2-2; a possible D gene is TRBD2 (6 bases). The CDR3 sequence is 16 residues long. Germline CDR1 SGHVS, CDR2 FQNEAQ. The V end was cut by 4 bases, the J end by 7 bases, with 19 bases between. The CDR3 DNA follows: TGTGCCAGCAGCTCAGGGACTCCGGGAGTTAGCGGGGAGCTGTTTTTT. Its translation: CASSSGTPGVSGELFF. Full variable domain (remainder filled in from reference TRBV7-8 and TRBJ2-2): GAGVSQSPRYKVAKRGQDVALRCDPISGHVSLFWYQQALGQGPEFLTYFQNEAQLDKSGLPSDRFFAERPEGSVSTLKIQRTQQEDSAVYLCASSSGTPGVSGELFFGEGSRLTVL.

J is TRBJ2-1 and V is TRBV7-9; tentative D call: TRBD1 (6 bases). There are 16 residues in the CDR3. Germline CDR1 and CDR2: SEHNR and FQNEAQ (reference sequence). V lost 5 bases to trimming and J lost 4 bases, with 18 bases between them. CDR3 loop: CASSHSTGLGYNEQFF. The CDR3 DNA reads TGTGCCAGCAGCCATTCAACAGGGCTAGGTTACAATGAGCAGTTCTTC.